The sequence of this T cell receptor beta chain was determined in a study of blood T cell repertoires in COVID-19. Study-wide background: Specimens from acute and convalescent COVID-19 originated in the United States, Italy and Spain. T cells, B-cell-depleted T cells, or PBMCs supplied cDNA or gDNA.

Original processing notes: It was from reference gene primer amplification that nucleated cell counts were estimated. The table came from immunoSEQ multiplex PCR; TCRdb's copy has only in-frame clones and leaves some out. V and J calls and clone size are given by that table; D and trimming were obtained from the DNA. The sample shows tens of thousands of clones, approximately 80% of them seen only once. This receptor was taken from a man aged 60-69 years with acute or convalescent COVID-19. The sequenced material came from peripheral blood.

CDR3 DNA: TGTGCCACCGCGACAGATCAAGAGACCCAGTACTTC. Translation: CATATDQETQYF. The rearrangement links TRBV5-4 to TRBJ2-5; possible D gene TRBD1, 5 bases. The CDR3 extends over 12 amino acids. Trimming cost V 9 bases and J 2 bases, with 11 bases left between them. Germline loops: CDR1 SGHNT, CDR2 YYREEE (reference sequence). The variable domain in full, with the rest retrieved from reference TRBV5-4 and TRBJ2-5, is ETGVTQSPTHLIKTRGQQVTLRCSSQSGHNTVSWYQQALGQGPQFIFQYYREEENGRGNFPPRFSGLQFPNYSSELNVNALELDDSALYLCATATDQETQYFGPGTRLLVL.